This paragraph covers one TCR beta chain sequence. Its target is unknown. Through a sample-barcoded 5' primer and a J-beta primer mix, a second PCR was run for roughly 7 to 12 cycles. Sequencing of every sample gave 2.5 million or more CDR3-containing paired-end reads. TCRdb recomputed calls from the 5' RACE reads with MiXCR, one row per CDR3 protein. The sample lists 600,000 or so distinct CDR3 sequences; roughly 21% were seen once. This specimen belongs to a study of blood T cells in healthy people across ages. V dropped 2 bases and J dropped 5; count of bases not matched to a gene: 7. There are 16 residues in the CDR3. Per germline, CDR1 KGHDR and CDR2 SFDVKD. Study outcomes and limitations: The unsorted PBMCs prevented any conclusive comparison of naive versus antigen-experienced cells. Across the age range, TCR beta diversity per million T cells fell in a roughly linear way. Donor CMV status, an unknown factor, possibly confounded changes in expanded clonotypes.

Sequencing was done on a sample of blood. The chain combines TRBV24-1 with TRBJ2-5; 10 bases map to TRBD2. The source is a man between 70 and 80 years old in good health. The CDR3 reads CATSDSGIAGGETQYF. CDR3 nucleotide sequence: TGTGCCACCAGTGATTCCGGGATAGCGGGAGGCGAGACCCAGTACTTC.